A single sample is the source of the 5 T cell receptor beta chains below, sequenced in a study of T cells after yellow fever vaccination. TCRdb re-called the 5' RACE reads through MiXCR, storing one row per CDR3 protein. The table includes about 74,000 distinct CDR3 sequences, more than 5.5% detected once. Material: CD8+ T cells sorted from PBMCs, obtained 5 to 6 days after the first yellow fever vaccination. These receptor sequences come from a man aged 18 to 29 who received the YFV17D yellow fever vaccine.

This clonotype was seen at least ten times. The chain links TRBV27 to TRBJ2-7; D remains unclear. Per germline, CDR1 MNHEY and CDR2 SMNVEV (reference sequence). Trimming took 3 bases from V and 6 from J, leaving 12 bases between them. The CDR3 extends over 13 amino acids. This CDR3 is CASSFHESREQYF. CDR3 bases: TGTGCCAGCAGTTTCCACGAATCTCGCGAGCAGTACTTC.

This clonotype was counted a few times. The chain couples TRBV9 to TRBJ2-2, with D uncertain. V was shortened by 3 bases and J by 7 bases, with 4 bases between the two germline ends. Germline CDR1 reads SGDLS; CDR2 reads YYNGEE. The CDR3 totals 11 residues. DNA of the CDR3: TGTGCCAGCAGCGGTATCGGGGAGCTGTTTTTT. Translation: CASSGIGELFF. Filled out from reference TRBV9 and TRBJ2-2, the complete variable domain reads DSGVTQTPKHLITATGQRVTLRCSPRSGDLSVYWYQQSLDQGLQFLIQYYNGEERAKGNILERFSAQQFPDLHSELNLSSLELGDSALYFCASSGIGELFFGEGSRLTVL.

This clonotype was seen at least ten times. V gene TRBV7-2 combines with J gene TRBJ2-3; D is unresolved. The CDR3 contains 14 residues. The germline gives CDR1 SGHTA, CDR2 FQGNSA. Between the trimmed V and J ends, which lost 6 bases and 1 base, there was a span of 11 bases. The CDR3 DNA follows: TGTGCCAGCAGTTTATACCTGGGCACAGATACGCAGTATTTT. It encodes CASSLYLGTDTQYF.

This chain links TRBV5-1 with TRBJ1-2, with 11 bases aligning to TRBD1. The J segment lost 8 bases and the V segment lost 4 bases, leaving 10 bases of the junction unmatched. From germline, CDR1 is SGHRS and CDR2 YFSETQ. The CDR3 length is 15 residues. The CDR3 protein is CASSRIGTGGRGYTF. For the CDR3, the DNA is TGCGCCAGCAGCCGGATTGGGACAGGGGGTAGGGGCTACACCTTC.

This clonotype was seen repeatedly, ten times or more. The rearrangement joins TRBV5-1 to TRBJ2-1; D remains ambiguous. Between the trimmed V and J ends, which lost 4 bases and 2 bases, there was a span of 10 bases. CDR1 and CDR2 from the germline V gene are SGHRS and YFSETQ. The CDR3 spans 14 residues. Here the CDR3 DNA reads TGCGCCAGCAGCCCGATGCATCCCTACAATGAGCAGTTCTTC. Encoded protein: CASSPMHPYNEQFF.